This T cell receptor (beta chain) was identified during a study of early T cells in non-severe SARS-CoV-2 infection. As for the study in general: Investigators sequenced bulk RNA drawn from unsorted whole blood, and chains remained unpaired.

MiXCR was run by TCRdb on the 5' RACE reads, yielding one entry per CDR3 protein. Altogether approximately 48,000 distinct CDR3 sequences are present, more than 5.5% being singletons, with the ten largest covering 2.8%. This CDR3 has 15 amino acids. Germline values: CDR1 MNHEY, CDR2 SVGAGI. Losses at the gene ends were 1 base for V and 5 bases for J; bases not matched to a gene: 4. The sequenced sample was whole blood, obtained at baseline. This sequence joins TRBV6-5 and TRBJ2-2; TRBD1 matches at 7 bases. The sequence derives from an adult who was a healthcare worker with PCR-confirmed SARS-CoV-2 infection or an uninfected control (not recorded which). The CDR3 reads CASSYFQGVTGELFF. CDR3 coding DNA: TGTGCCAGCAGTTACTTCCAGGGGGTGACCGGGGAGCTGTTTTTT.